The present TCR beta chain was sequenced within a study of T cell clonotyping in hematopoietic cell transplantation. Study-wide points: Recipient TCR diversity dropped after transplant; expanded clonotypes rose from day 30 to 180. Graft donor and pretransplant recipient Inverse Simpson Index values predicted broader posttransplant TCR diversity. At the given depth, recipient repertoires were over 95% de novo clonotypes.

Note on this clone: Its antigen remains unidentified.

Profiled with immunoSEQ multiplex PCR; TCRdb holds only in-frame clones, not every one. This sample yields 13,000 to 15,000 clones, of which around 94% are seen a single time; roughly 4.7% belongs to the top ten. Blood collection times were about day -28 and days 30, 100, 180 posttransplant. This sequence was found in a male patient between 55 and 70 years old who had an allogeneic stem cell transplant from an unrelated donor, so the T cells may come from the graft donor. Some clones in this sample may be carry-over from other donors' samples. Sequences were derived from PBMCs, sampled 30 days after allogeneic stem cell transplant.

The CDR3 bases are TGTGCCAGCAGTTTTGGTCTTAATCAGCCCCAGCATTTT. Its translation: CASSFGLNQPQHF. This chain connects TRBV28 to TRBJ1-5; D not resolved. The V gene's germline CDR1 is MDHEN and CDR2 SYDVKM. Trimming left V 3 bases short and J 4 bases short, with 7 bases between. The CDR3 length is 13 residues.